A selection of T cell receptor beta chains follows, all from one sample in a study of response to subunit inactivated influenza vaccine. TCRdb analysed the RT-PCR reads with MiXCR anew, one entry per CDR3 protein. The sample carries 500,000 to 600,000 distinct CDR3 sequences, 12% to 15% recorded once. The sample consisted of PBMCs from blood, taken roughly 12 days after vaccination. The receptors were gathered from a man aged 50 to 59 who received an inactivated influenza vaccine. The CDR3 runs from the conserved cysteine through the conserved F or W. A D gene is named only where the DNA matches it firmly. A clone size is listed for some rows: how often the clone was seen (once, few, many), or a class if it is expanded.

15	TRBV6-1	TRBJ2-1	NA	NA	CASRPFGIAYNEQFF	TGTGCCAGCAGACCCTTTGGGATAGCCTACAATGAGCAGTTCTTC
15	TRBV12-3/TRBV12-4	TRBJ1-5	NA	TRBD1	CASSFSQGAGQPQHF	TGTGCCAGCAGTTTTAGTCAGGGGGCAGGACAGCCCCAGCATTTT
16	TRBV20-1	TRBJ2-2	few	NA	CSARDRIVSYTGELFF	TGCAGTGCTAGAGATCGGATCGTTAGTTACACCGGGGAGCTGTTTTTT
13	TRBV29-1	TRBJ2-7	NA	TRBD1	CSVGQGSSYEQYF	TGCAGCGTAGGACAGGGAAGCTCCTACGAGCAGTACTTC
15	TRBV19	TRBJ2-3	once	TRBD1	CASSFGQGFTDTQYF	TGTGCCAGTAGTTTCGGACAGGGATTCACAGATACGCAGTATTTT
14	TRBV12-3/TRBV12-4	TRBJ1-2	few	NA	CASSNRFGNYGYTF	TGTGCCAGCAGTAACCGGTTTGGGAACTATGGCTACACCTTC
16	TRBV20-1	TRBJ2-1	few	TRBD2	CSARPTSGSSYNEQFF	TGCAGTGCTAGACCAACTAGCGGAAGCTCCTACAATGAGCAGTTCTTC
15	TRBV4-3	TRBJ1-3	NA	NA	CASSQGLLIGNTIYF	TGCGCCAGCAGCCAAGGGTTGTTGATCGGAAACACCATATATTTT
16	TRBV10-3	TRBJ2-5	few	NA	CAISEDLGQMQETQYF	TGTGCCATCAGTGAAGATCTTGGGCAGATGCAAGAGACCCAGTACTTC
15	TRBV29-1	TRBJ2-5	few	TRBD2	CSTTVLAGIRETQYF	TGCAGCACCACGGTACTAGCGGGAATAAGGGAGACCCAGTACTTC
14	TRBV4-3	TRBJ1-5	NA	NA	CASSQDRRSQPQHF	TGCGCCAGCAGCCAAGATCGGAGGAGTCAGCCCCAGCATTTT
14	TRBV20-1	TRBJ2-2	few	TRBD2	CSAISGRVTGELFF	TGCAGTGCAATTAGCGGGAGGGTTACCGGGGAGCTGTTTTTT
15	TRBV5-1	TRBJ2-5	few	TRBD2	CASSDPTSGVETQYF	TGCGCCAGCAGCGACCCGACTAGCGGGGTAGAGACCCAGTACTTC
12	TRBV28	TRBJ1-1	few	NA	CASSPLIKRAFF	TGTGCCAGCAGCCCCCTCATAAAGCGGGCTTTCTTT
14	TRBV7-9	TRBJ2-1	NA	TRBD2	CASSAGVPYNEQFF	TGTGCCAGCAGCGCGGGAGTTCCCTACAATGAGCAGTTCTTC
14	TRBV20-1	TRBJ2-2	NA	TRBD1	CSAGGQGRPRELFF	TGCAGTGCTGGAGGACAGGGGAGGCCCAGGGAGCTGTTTTTT
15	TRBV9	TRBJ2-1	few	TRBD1	CASSVEGQSYNEQFF	TGTGCCAGCAGCGTAGAGGGACAGTCGTACAATGAGCAGTTCTTC
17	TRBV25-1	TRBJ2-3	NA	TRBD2	CASSEGLAGGRTDTQYF	TGTGCCAGCAGTGAGGGACTAGCGGGGGGGAGGACAGATACGCAGTATTTT
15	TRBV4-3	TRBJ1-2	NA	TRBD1	CASSQDWTGDYGYTF	TGCGCCAGCAGCCAAGATTGGACAGGGGACTATGGCTACACCTTC
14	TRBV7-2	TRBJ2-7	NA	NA	CASSLGPGDYEQYF	TGTGCCAGCAGCTTAGGGCCGGGAGATTACGAGCAGTACTTC
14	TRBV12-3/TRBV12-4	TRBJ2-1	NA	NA	CASSSQLDQGEQFF	TGTGCCAGCAGTTCTCAACTGGACCAGGGTGAGCAGTTCTTC
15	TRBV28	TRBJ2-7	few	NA	CASSFLVEFSYEQYF	TGTGCCAGCAGTTTTTTGGTGGAATTCTCCTACGAGCAGTACTTC
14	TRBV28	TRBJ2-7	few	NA	CASSLSGTRREQYF	TGTGCCAGCAGTTTATCTGGGACAAGGCGCGAGCAGTACTTC
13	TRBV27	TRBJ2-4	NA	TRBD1	CASSFRDRAIQYF	TGTGCCAGCAGTTTCCGGGACAGGGCCATTCAGTACTTC
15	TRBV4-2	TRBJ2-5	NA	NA	CASSQPRAGQETQYF	TGTGCCAGCAGCCAACCCAGGGCGGGCCAAGAGACCCAGTACTTC
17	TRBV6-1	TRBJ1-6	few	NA	CASSDNVRGSYNSPLHF	TGTGCCAGCAGCGACAATGTCCGGGGATCCTATAATTCACCCCTCCACTTT
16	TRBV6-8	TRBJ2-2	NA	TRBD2	CASSYSGGYLTGELFF	TGTGCCAGCAGTTACTCGGGAGGGTACTTGACCGGGGAGCTGTTTTTT
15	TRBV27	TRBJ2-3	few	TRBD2	CARKRWGTSGRVEYF	TGTGCCAGAAAACGGTGGGGGACTAGCGGGAGGGTGGAGTATTTT
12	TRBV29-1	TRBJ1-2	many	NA	CSVDSQFYGYTF	TGCAGCGTTGATTCACAGTTCTATGGCTACACCTTC
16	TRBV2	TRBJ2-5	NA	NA	CASRESGNPPRETQYF	TGTGCCAGCAGAGAATCCGGGAACCCACCCCGGGAGACCCAGTACTTC
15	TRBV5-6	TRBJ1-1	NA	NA	CASSGETTGNTEAFF	TGTGCCAGCAGCGGCGAGACGACCGGGAACACTGAAGCTTTCTTT
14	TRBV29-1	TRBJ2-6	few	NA	CSVKEVSGANVLTF	TGCAGCGTGAAAGAGGTTTCTGGGGCCAACGTCCTGACTTTC
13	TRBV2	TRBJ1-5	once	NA	CASEAGANQPQHF	TGTGCCAGCGAAGCAGGGGCGAATCAGCCCCAGCATTTT
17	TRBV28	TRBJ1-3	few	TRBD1	CASSKRGTGGAGNTIYF	TGTGCCAGCAGTAAAAGGGGGACAGGGGGCGCTGGAAACACCATATATTTT
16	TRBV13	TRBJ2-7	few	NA	CASSYGHRDDSYEQYF	TGTGCCAGCAGCTACGGCCACCGGGACGACTCCTACGAGCAGTACTTC
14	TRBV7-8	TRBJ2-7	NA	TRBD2	CASSSLLAGGEQYF	TGTGCCAGCAGCTCTCTCCTAGCGGGAGGCGAGCAGTACTTC
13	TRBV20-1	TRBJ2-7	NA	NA	CSGRLVGTYEQYF	TGCAGTGGTCGGTTGGTGGGAACTTACGAGCAGTACTTC
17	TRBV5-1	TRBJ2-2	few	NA	CASSLRIRNTNTGELFF	TGCGCCAGCAGCTTGCGGATTCGTAACACGAACACCGGGGAGCTGTTTTTT
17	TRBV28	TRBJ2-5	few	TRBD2	CASSASMGLVGEETQYF	TGTGCCAGCAGTGCCTCAATGGGACTAGTAGGAGAAGAGACCCAGTACTTC
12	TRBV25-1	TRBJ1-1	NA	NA	CASSGHRAEAFF	TGTGCCAGCAGTGGACATCGGGCCGAAGCTTTCTTT